This is a list of T cell receptor beta chains from one sample in a study of blood T cell repertoires in COVID-19. Profiled with immunoSEQ multiplex PCR; TCRdb holds only in-frame clones, not every one. This sample yields fewer than 85,000 clones, of which less than 95% are seen a single time; around 0.93% belongs to the top ten. The sequenced sample was peripheral blood. The receptors originated from a woman between 45 and 60 years old in a cohort sampled during active COVID-19. Both conserved end residues are trimmed from each CDR3.

v_call,j_call,cdr3_aa
TRBV7-8,TRBJ2-1,ASSSAGVGNEQF
TRBV28,TRBJ1-1,ASSLNRWYTEAF
TRBV6-5,TRBJ2-2,ASTTANTGELF
TRBV6-5,TRBJ2-7,ASSYSKLAGLEQY
TRBV28,TRBJ1-6,ASSIGGEGQGNSPLH
TRBV28,TRBJ2-5,ASSRETQY
TRBV19,TRBJ1-1,ASSPGQGAAGGDTEAF
TRBV28,TRBJ1-2,ASSLRTGGWGYT
TRBV19,TRBJ2-6,AAQGGSSGANVLT
TRBV6-5,TRBJ2-1,ASSYPGLAGSNEQF
TRBV6-6,TRBJ2-7,ASSRGSSDEQY
TRBV7-2,TRBJ2-3,ASSFSGTSGSDTQY
TRBV7-3,TRBJ2-1,ASSYSGSPINEQF
TRBV6-2/TRBV6-3,TRBJ1-6,ASSPWDRNNSPLH
TRBV2,TRBJ1-1,ASRGSNSLNTEAF
TRBV7-8,TRBJ2-3,ASSLWRADTQY